The rows below give T cell receptor beta chains drawn from one sample of a study of a mutant IDH1 vaccine in newly diagnosed glioma. The protocol was immunoSEQ multiplex PCR, while the TCRdb copy is restricted to in-frame clones and leaves out a portion. The sample has approximately 92,000 clones, about 83% seen once. This specimen was PBMCs, taken from a glioma patient treated with radiotherapy, temozolomide or both. The source is a woman between 50 and 59 years old with glioma. The CDR3 runs from the conserved cysteine through the conserved F or W. Fields, in order: J gene, V gene, D gene, CDR3 length, clone size, CDR3 DNA, CDR3 protein. The D gene is left open where the match is weak. Clone size is shown for a subset of rows, as once, few, many or a class of expanded clone.

TRBJ2-2 | TRBV4-1 | - | 13 | - | TGCGCCAGCAGCCAAGATAGTATAGGGGAGCTGTTTTTT | CASSQDSIGELFF
TRBJ1-5 | TRBV19 | TRBD1 | 19 | - | TGTGCCAGTAGTATTCCCGGGACAGGGAATGTAAAGAGCAATCAGCCCCAGCATTTT | CASSIPGTGNVKSNQPQHF
TRBJ1-5 | TRBV19 | TRBD1 | 16 | - | TGTGCCAGTAGTATAGTCGGACAGGGGGACAATCAGCCCCAGCATTTT | CASSIVGQGDNQPQHF
TRBJ1-2 | TRBV4-1 | - | 15 | - | TGCGCCAGCAGCCAAGATAGAATTAGATTCTATGGCTACACCTTC | CASSQDRIRFYGYTF
TRBJ1-1 | TRBV6-5 | - | 10 | - | TGTGCCAGCTTGGGATCTGAAGCTTTCTTT | CASLGSEAFF
TRBJ2-5 | TRBV27 | TRBD1 | 15 | - | TGTGCCAGCAGTTTGGACAGGGGACGCCAAGAGACCCAGTACTTC | CASSLDRGRQETQYF
TRBJ2-5 | TRBV19 | TRBD1 | 16 | - | TGTGCCAGTAGTATATCCGGGACAGGGATGCAAGAGACCCAGTACTTC | CASSISGTGMQETQYF
TRBJ2-7 | TRBV9 | TRBD1 | 14 | - | TGTGCCAGCAGCGTAACAGGGGGATACTACGAGCAGTACTTC | CASSVTGGYYEQYF
TRBJ1-1 | TRBV29-1 | TRBD1 | 15 | - | TGCAGCGGGGGGACAGGGGGCGATGTAGGCACTGAAGCTTTCTTT | CSGGTGGDVGTEAFF
TRBJ1-1 | TRBV9 | - | 13 | few | TGTGCCAGCAGCGTAGATACAGGCCGTGAAGCTTTCTTT | CASSVDTGREAFF
TRBJ2-7 | TRBV10-3 | - | 15 | - | TGTGCCATCAGTGAGACCTTTCAGGGTTCCAACGAGCAGTACTTC | CAISETFQGSNEQYF
TRBJ1-2 | TRBV5-6 | - | 13 | - | TGTGCCAGCAGCTTGGCGCCCCTCTATGGCTACACCTTC | CASSLAPLYGYTF
TRBJ2-4 | TRBV30 | - | 16 | - | TGTGCCTGGAGTGTACGGACAACGATAGCCAAAAACATTCAGTACTTC | CAWSVRTTIAKNIQYF
TRBJ1-1 | TRBV19 | - | 15 | - | TGTGCCAGTAAACGGGATCCGGGCATGAACACTGAAGCTTTCTTT | CASKRDPGMNTEAFF
TRBJ1-4 | TRBV5-6 | TRBD1 | 14 | - | TGTGCCAGCAGCCATTCAGGGGGGGCTGAAAAACTGTTTTTT | CASSHSGGAEKLFF
TRBJ2-2 | TRBV5-1 | - | 14 | - | TGCGCCAGCAGCTTGTGGGAGGGGGCCGGGGAGCTGTTTTTT | CASSLWEGAGELFF
TRBJ2-1 | TRBV10-3 | - | 14 | - | TGTGCCATCCACCACGACAGCTCCTACAATGAGCAGTTCTTC | CAIHHDSSYNEQFF
TRBJ1-2 | TRBV29-1 | TRBD1 | 14 | - | TGCAGCGTTGATAGGTCGGGACAGGGTATCGGCTACACCTTC | CSVDRSGQGIGYTF
TRBJ1-1 | TRBV5-8 | - | 15 | - | TGTGCCAGCAGCGCCGGGGATCAAGGGAACACTGAAGCTTTCTTT | CASSAGDQGNTEAFF
TRBJ2-1 | TRBV14 | TRBD1 | 16 | - | TGTGCCAGCAGCCATTTGGGGGACAGAGCCTACAATGAGCAGTTCTTC | CASSHLGDRAYNEQFF
TRBJ2-1 | TRBV5-1 | TRBD2 | 14 | - | TGCGCCAGCAGCTTTGGGACTAGCGTGGATGAGCAGTTCTTC | CASSFGTSVDEQFF
TRBJ2-5 | TRBV2 | TRBD1 | 15 | - | TGTGCCAGCAGTGAACTGGCACAGGGGAAGGAGACCCAGTACTTC | CASSELAQGKETQYF
TRBJ1-2 | TRBV10-3 | TRBD1 | 12 | - | TGTGCCATTAAAAACCGGGACAGAGGCTACACCTTC | CAIKNRDRGYTF
TRBJ2-7 | TRBV5-1 | TRBD2 | 13 | - | TGCGCCAGCAGCTTGGAGCGGGGGAGGGTGCAGTACTTC | CASSLERGRVQYF
TRBJ1-1 | TRBV5-4 | - | 16 | - | TGTGCCAGCAGCTCTGGTGGGGGTGACAGAATCACTGAAGCTTTCTTT | CASSSGGGDRITEAFF
TRBJ1-1 | TRBV5-1 | - | 14 | few | TGCGCCAGCAGCTTGGCCTTGGGTGGCACTGAAGCTTTCTTT | CASSLALGGTEAFF
TRBJ1-4 | TRBV5-1 | - | 15 | - | TGCGCCAGCAGCTTGGGGGGGGCTCCTGGTGAAAAACTGTTTTTT | CASSLGGAPGEKLFF
TRBJ2-7 | TRBV4-1 | - | 14 | - | TGCGCCAGCAGCCAAAAAGAGGGCTCCTACGAGCAGTACTTC | CASSQKEGSYEQYF
TRBJ1-1 | TRBV12-5 | - | 16 | - | TGTGCTAGTGTCCCCTCCGGGGCGCCAATGAACACTGAAGCTTTCTTT | CASVPSGAPMNTEAFF
TRBJ1-2 | TRBV5-6 | - | 12 | - | TGTGCCAGCAGCTTGAAGGGGAAAGGCTACACCTTC | CASSLKGKGYTF
TRBJ2-2 | TRBV4-2 | TRBD1 | 16 | - | TGTGCCAGCAGCCAAATGGGGACAGGAGACACCGGGGAGCTGTTTTTT | CASSQMGTGDTGELFF
TRBJ1-3 | TRBV5-1 | TRBD1 | 16 | - | TGCGCCAGCAGCTTGGCCTTCGGGACAGGCCCTCGCGCCACTACTTTT | CASSLAFGTGPRATTF
TRBJ1-1 | TRBV2 | - | 13 | - | TGTGCCAGCAGACGCGAGGGGAACACTGAAGCTTTCTTT | CASRREGNTEAFF
TRBJ1-5 | TRBV7-5 | - | 17 | - | TGTGCCAGAAGCTTATTCGGAGGGTGTCTGAGCAATCAGCCCCAGCATTTT | CARSLFGGCLSNQPQHF
TRBJ1-2 | TRBV7-9 | - | 13 | - | TGTGCCAGCAGCCCGGACCACAGAGATGGCTACACCTTC | CASSPDHRDGYTF
TRBJ1-1 | TRBV6-5 | - | 14 | once | TGTGCCAGCAGTTACTCCGGTATGAACACTGAAGCTTTCTTT | CASSYSGMNTEAFF
TRBJ2-7 | TRBV2 | TRBD1 | 15 | - | TGTGCCAGCAGGCTACAGGGGGCGAACTCCTACGAGCAGTACTTC | CASRLQGANSYEQYF
TRBJ2-1 | TRBV6-5 | TRBD2 | 11 | - | TGTGCCAGCAGTTGGGGGGGTGAGCAGTTCTTC | CASSWGGEQFF
TRBJ2-5 | TRBV25-1 | TRBD1 | 15 | - | TGTGCCAGCAGTGGACACGGGACAGTTAAAGAGACCCAGTACTTC | CASSGHGTVKETQYF
TRBJ1-2 | TRBV9 | - | 12 | - | TGTGCCAGCAGCGCGCTAAACTATGGCTACACCTTC | CASSALNYGYTF
TRBJ1-4 | TRBV27 | TRBD1 | 14 | - | TGTGCCACCTCTATGGGGACAGGGGTCGAAAAACTGTTTTTT | CATSMGTGVEKLFF
TRBJ1-5 | TRBV19 | - | 13 | - | TGTGCCAGTAGCCAAAAGAGCAATCAGCCCCAGCATTTT | CASSQKSNQPQHF
TRBJ2-5 | TRBV9 | - | 13 | - | TGTGCCAGCAGCGTACCCGGCCAAGAGACCCAGTACTTC | CASSVPGQETQYF
TRBJ1-6 | TRBV30 | - | 13 | - | TGTGCCTGGAGTATCCGGGGGTTCTCACCCCTCCACTTT | CAWSIRGFSPLHF
TRBJ2-5 | TRBV28 | - | 16 | few | TGTGCCAGCAGTTTGGGGAGGGGGGGAGGCCGAGAGACCCAGTACTTC | CASSLGRGGGRETQYF
TRBJ1-2 | TRBV9 | - | 17 | - | TGTGCCAGCAGCCCTACGGGGCAGGGGACTAACGGCTATGGCTACACCTTC | CASSPTGQGTNGYGYTF
TRBJ1-5 | TRBV9 | - | 15 | - | TGTGCCAGCAGCGTAGAAGCACAGGGAAGCCAGCCCCAGCATTTT | CASSVEAQGSQPQHF
TRBJ1-3 | TRBV10-3 | TRBD1 | 15 | - | TGTGCCATCAGTTCGGACAGGGCCTCTGGAAACACCATATATTTT | CAISSDRASGNTIYF
TRBJ1-6 | TRBV19 | TRBD1 | 16 | - | TGTGCCAGTAGTAACAGGACAGGGGGTTATAATTCACCCCTCCACTTT | CASSNRTGGYNSPLHF
TRBJ2-6 | TRBV14 | - | 15 | - | TGTGCCAGCAGCCAAGTTGGCGTAGGGGCCAACGTCCTGACTTTC | CASSQVGVGANVLTF
TRBJ1-2 | TRBV19 | - | 12 | once | TGTGCCAGTAGTATCCCCAGCTATGGCTACACCTTC | CASSIPSYGYTF
TRBJ2-7 | TRBV28 | - | 12 | - | TGTGCCAGCAGCACCCCCTCCTACGAGCAGTACTTC | CASSTPSYEQYF
TRBJ2-1 | TRBV9 | TRBD1 | 16 | - | TGTGCCAGCAGCGTAGAAGGGACAGGGGTCAACAATGAGCAGTTCTTC | CASSVEGTGVNNEQFF